One and the same sample provided the 2 T cell receptor beta chains below, sequenced in a study of T-cell reconstitution after alpha-beta-depleted transplantation in children. Unique molecular identifiers tagged the TCRbeta library. TCRdb re-called the PCR reads through MiXCR, storing one row per CDR3 protein. Of some 490,000 distinct CDR3 sequences listed, around 12% are singletons. The sequences come from PBMCs from the stem cell graft donor, collected from the stem cell graft. The receptors here all came from a human donor who donated a stem cell graft to a child with combined immunodeficiency.

The chain is built from TRBV5-1 and TRBJ1-5; TRBD1 aligns across 7 bases. There are 15 residues in the CDR3. Germline CDR1 SGHRS, CDR2 YFSETQ. After removal of 4 bases from V and 2 bases from J, the junction contained 6 bases not matched to a gene. CDR3 DNA: TGCGCCAGCAGCCCAACACAGGGGCGCAATCAGCCCCAGCATTTT. Its translation: CASSPTQGRNQPQHF.

DNA of the CDR3: TGCAGCGTTACACAGGGTCAAGAGACCCAGTACTTC. Translating gives CSVTQGQETQYF. J is TRBJ2-5 and V is TRBV29-1; D possibly corresponds to TRBD1 (6 bases). The germline CDR1 and CDR2 sequences are SQVTM and ANQGSEA. This CDR3 is 12 amino acids long. Trimming cost V 5 bases and J 2 bases, with 9 bases left between them.